The source of this TCR beta chain is a study of identical twins. The CDR3 is made up of 13 amino acids. CDR1 SGHRS and CDR2 YFSETQ come from the germline V gene. With 0 bases removed from V and 7 bases from J, the gap between germline ends came to 11 bases. Only healthy Caucasians were enrolled as donors. One entry per CDR3 protein results from TCRdb running MiXCR on the 5' RACE reads. This repertoire shows 1.5 million to 2 million distinct CDR3 sequences, more than 30% found once; its top ten account for more than 0.25%. The chain combines TRBV5-1 with TRBJ2-7; D remains unclear. The sequence was obtained from a newborn girl in good health. The sample was cord blood. The CDR3 DNA reads as TGCGCCAGCAGCTTGGGCGACCACAATGAGCAGTACTTC. Its protein product is CASSLGDHNEQYF.